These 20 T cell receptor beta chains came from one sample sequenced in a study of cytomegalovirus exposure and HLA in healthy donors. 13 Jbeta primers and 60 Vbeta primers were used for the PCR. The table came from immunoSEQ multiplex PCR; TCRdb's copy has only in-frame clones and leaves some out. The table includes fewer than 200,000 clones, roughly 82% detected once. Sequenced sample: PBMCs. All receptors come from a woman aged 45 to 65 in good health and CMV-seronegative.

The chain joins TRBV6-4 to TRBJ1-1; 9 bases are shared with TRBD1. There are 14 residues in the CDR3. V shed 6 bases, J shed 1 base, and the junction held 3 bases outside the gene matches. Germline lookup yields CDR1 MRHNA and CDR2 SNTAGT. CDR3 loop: CASRKGQGNTEAFF. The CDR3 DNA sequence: TGTGCCAGCAGGAAGGGACAGGGGAACACTGAAGCTTTCTTT.

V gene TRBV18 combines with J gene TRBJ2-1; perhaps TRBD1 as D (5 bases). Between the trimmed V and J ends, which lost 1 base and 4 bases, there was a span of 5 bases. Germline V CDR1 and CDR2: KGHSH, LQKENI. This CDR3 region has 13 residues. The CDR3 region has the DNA TGTGCCAGCTCACCACAGGGGTACAATGAGCAGTTCTTC. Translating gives CASSPQGYNEQFF.

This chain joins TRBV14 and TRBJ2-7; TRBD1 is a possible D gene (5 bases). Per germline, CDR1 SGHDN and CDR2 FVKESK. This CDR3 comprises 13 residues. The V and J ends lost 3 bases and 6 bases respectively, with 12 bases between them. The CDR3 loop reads CASSQLTVSEQYF. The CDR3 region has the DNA TGTGCCAGCAGCCAGCTGACAGTCTCCGAGCAGTACTTC.

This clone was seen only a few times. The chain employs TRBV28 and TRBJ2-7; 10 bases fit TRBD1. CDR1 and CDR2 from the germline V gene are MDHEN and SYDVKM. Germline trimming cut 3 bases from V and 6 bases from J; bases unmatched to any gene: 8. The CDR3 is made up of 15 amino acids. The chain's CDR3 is CASSLVGTGVFEQYF. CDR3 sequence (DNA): TGTGCCAGCAGTTTGGTGGGGACAGGGGTCTTCGAGCAGTACTTC.

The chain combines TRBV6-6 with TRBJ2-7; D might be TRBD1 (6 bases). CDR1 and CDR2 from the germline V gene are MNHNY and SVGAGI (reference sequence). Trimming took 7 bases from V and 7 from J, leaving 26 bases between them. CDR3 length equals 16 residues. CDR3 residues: CASTPQAPRGGWEQYF. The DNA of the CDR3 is TGTGCCAGCACTCCCCAAGCGCCCCGAGGGGGTTGGGAGCAGTACTTC.

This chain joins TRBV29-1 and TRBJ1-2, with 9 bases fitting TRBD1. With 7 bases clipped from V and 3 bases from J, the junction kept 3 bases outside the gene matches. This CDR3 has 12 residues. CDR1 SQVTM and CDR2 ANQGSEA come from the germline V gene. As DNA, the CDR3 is TGCAGCGGAGGGGACAGGGACTATGGCTACACCTTC. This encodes CSGGDRDYGYTF.

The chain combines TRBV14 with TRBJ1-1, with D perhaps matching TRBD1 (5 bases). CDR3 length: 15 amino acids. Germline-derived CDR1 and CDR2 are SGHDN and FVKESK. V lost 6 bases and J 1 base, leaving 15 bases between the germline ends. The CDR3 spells CASRPNSQGNTEAFF. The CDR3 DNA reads TGTGCCAGCAGACCTAACAGCCAGGGGAACACTGAAGCTTTCTTT.

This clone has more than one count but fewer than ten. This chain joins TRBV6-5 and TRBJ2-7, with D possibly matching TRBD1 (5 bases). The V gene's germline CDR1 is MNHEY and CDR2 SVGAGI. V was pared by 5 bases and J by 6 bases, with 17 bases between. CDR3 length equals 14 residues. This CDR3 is CASSGSYRSGEQYF. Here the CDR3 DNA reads TGTGCCAGCAGTGGTTCCTACAGGTCCGGCGAGCAGTACTTC.

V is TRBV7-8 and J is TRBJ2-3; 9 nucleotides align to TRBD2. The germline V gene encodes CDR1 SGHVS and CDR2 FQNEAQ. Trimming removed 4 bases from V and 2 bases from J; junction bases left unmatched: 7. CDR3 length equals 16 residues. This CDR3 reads CASSSLSGGNTDTQYF. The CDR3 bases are TGTGCCAGCAGCTCACTTAGCGGGGGCAACACAGATACGCAGTATTTT.

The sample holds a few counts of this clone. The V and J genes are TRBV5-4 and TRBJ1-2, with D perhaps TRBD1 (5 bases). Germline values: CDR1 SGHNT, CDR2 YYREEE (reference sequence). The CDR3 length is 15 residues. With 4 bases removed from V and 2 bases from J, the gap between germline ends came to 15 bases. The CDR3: CASSDRKGSNYGYTF. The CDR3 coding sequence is TGTGCCAGCAGCGACCGGAAGGGGTCGAACTATGGCTACACCTTC.

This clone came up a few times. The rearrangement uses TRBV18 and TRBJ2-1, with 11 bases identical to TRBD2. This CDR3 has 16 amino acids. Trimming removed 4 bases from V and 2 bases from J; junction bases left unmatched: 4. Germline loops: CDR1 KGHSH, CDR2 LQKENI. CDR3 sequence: CASSLLAGGPYNEQFF. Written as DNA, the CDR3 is TGTGCCAGCTCACTCCTAGCGGGGGGTCCCTACAATGAGCAGTTCTTC.

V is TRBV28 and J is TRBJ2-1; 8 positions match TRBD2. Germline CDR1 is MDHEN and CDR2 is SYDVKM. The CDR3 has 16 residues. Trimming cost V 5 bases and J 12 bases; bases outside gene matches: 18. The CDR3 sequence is CASSGSGSGVLIVQFF. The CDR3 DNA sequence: TGTGCCAGCAGTGGGAGCGGGAGCGGGGTTTTAATAGTGCAGTTCTTC.

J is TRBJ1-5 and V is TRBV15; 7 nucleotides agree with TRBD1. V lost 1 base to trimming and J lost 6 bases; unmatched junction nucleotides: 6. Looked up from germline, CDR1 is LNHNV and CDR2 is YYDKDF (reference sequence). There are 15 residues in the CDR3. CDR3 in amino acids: CATSRGQQGTQPQHF. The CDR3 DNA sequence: TGTGCCACCAGCAGAGGACAACAGGGGACTCAGCCCCAGCATTTT.

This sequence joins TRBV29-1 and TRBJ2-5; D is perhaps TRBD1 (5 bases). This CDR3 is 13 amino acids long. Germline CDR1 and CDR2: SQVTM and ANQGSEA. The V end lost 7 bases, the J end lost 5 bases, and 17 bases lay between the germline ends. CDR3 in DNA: TGCAGCGCCTCGAGGATGGGGCGGGAGACCCAGTACTTC. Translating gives CSASRMGRETQYF.

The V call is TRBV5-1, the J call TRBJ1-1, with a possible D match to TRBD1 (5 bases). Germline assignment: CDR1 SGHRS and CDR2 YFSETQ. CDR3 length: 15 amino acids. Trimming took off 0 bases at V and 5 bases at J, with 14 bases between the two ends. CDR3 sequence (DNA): TGCGCCAGCAGCTTGGAGGTCCCCGGGGGTACTGAAGCTTTCTTT. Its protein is CASSLEVPGGTEAFF.

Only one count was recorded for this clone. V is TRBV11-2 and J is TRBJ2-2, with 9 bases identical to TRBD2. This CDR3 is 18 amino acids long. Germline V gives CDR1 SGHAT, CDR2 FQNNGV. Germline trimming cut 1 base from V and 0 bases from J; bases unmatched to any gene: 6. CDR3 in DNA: TGTGCCAGCAGCTTAGGGCTAGCGGGGACCGCGAACACCGGGGAGCTGTTTTTT. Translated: CASSLGLAGTANTGELFF. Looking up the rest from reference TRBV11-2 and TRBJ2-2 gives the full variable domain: EAGVAQSPRYKIIEKRQSVAFWCNPISGHATLYWYQQILGQGPKLLIQFQNNGVVDDSQLPKDRFSAERLKGVDSTLKIQPAKLEDSAVYLCASSLGLAGTANTGELFFGEGSRLTVL.

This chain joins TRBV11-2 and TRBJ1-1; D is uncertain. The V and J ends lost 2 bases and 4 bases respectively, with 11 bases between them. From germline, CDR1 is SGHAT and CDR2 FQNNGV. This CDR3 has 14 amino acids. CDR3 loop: CASSLRTGSTEAFF. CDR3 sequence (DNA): TGTGCCAGCAGCTTACGGACTGGGAGCACTGAAGCTTTCTTT.

The CDR3 reads CSARQGYGYTF. The DNA for the CDR3 is TGCAGTGCTAGACAGGGGTATGGCTACACCTTC. The rearrangement joins TRBV20-1 to TRBJ1-2, with D possibly being TRBD1 (6 bases). CDR1 is DFQATT and CDR2 is SNEGSKA in the germline V gene (reference sequence). The CDR3 is made up of 11 amino acids. With 2 bases removed from V and 5 bases from J, the gap between germline ends came to 6 bases.

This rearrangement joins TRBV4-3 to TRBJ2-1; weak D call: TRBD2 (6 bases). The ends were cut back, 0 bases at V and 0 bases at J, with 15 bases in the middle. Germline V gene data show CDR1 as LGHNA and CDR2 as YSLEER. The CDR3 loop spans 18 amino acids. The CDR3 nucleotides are TGCGCCAGCAGCCAAGATACCTGGGGGGAAAGCTCCTACAATGAGCAGTTCTTC. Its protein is CASSQDTWGESSYNEQFF.

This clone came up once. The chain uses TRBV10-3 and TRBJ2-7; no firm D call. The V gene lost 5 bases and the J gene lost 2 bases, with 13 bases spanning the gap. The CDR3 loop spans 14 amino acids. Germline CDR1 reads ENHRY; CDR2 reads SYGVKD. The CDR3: CAISWSKRTYEQYF. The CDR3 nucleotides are TGTGCCATCAGTTGGAGTAAAAGAACCTACGAGCAGTACTTC.